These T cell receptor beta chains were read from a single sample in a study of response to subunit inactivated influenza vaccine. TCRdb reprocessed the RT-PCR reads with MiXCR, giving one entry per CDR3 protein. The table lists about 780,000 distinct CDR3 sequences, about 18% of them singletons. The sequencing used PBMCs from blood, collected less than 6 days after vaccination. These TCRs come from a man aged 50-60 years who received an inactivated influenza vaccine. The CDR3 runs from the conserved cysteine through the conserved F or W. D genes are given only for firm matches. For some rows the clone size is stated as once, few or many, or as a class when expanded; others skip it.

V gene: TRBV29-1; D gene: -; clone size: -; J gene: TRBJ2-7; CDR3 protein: CSVEDPKAGQYF; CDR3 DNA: TGCAGCGTTGAAGATCCTAAGGCAGGGCAGTACTTC
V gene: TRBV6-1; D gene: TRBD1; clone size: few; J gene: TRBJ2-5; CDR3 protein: CASSGQGYQETQYF; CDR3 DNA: TGTGCCAGCAGCGGACAGGGGTACCAAGAGACCCAGTACTTC
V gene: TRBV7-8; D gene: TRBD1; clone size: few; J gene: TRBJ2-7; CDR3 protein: CASSPTGTGVTYEQYF; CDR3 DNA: TGTGCCAGCAGCCCAACCGGGACAGGGGTCACCTACGAGCAGTACTTC
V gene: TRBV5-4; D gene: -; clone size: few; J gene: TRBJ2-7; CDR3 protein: CASSFGGARGTYEQYF; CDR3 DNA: TGTGCCAGCAGCTTTGGAGGGGCCAGGGGAACCTACGAGCAGTACTTC
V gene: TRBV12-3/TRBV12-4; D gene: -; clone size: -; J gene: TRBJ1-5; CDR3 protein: CASSLAGLQYQPQHF; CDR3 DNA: TGTGCCAGCAGTTTAGCGGGGCTGCAATATCAGCCCCAGCATTTT
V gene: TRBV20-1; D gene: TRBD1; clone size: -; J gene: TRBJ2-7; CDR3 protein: CSAEDRVASYEQYF; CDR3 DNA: TGCAGTGCTGAGGACAGGGTCGCTTCCTACGAGCAGTACTTC
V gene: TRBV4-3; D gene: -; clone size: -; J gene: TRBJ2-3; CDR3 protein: CASSQSLSSRSTDTQYF; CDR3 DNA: TGCGCCAGCAGCCAATCTCTTAGTAGCAGAAGCACAGATACGCAGTATTTT
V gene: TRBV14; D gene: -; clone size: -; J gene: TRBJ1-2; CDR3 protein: CASSLDMGGYGYTF; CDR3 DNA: TGTGCCAGCAGCCTGGACATGGGCGGCTATGGCTACACCTTC
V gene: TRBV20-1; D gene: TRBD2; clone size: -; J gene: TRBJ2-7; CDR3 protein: CSASPATSGREDEQYF; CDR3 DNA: TGCAGTGCTAGCCCGGCAACTAGCGGGAGAGAGGACGAGCAGTACTTC
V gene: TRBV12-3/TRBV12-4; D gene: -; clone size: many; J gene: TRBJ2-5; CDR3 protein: CASSKQIQETQYF; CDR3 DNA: TGTGCCAGCAGCAAACAGATCCAAGAGACCCAGTACTTC
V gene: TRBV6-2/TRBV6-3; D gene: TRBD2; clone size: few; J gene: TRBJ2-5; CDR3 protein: CASSPPSGRAEETQYF; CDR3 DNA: TGTGCCAGCAGCCCACCCAGCGGGAGGGCCGAAGAGACCCAGTACTTC
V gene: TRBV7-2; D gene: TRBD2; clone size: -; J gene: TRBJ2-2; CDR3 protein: CASSRLIAGAGELFF; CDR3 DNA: TGTGCCAGCAGCCGCCTAATAGCGGGAGCCGGGGAGCTGTTTTTT
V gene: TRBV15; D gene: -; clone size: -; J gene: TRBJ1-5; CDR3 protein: CATSSTSEQPQHF; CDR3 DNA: TGTGCCACCAGCAGCACCTCAGAGCAGCCCCAGCATTTT
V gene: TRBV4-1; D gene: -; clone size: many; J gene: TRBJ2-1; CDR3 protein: CASSQVGQGGNEQFF; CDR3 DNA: TGTGCCAGCAGCCAAGTTGGTCAGGGAGGCAATGAGCAGTTCTTC
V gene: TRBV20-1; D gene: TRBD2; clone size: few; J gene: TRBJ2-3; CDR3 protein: CSRLAGSTDTQYF; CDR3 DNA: TGCAGCCGACTAGCGGGTAGTACAGATACGCAGTATTTT
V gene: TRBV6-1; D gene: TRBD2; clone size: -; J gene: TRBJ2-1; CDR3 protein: CASRDLAGGSYEQFF; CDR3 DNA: TGTGCCAGCAGGGACCTAGCGGGAGGCAGCTATGAGCAGTTCTTC
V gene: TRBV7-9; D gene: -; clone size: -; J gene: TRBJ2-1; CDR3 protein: CASSLVLGTYNEQFF; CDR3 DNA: TGTGCCAGCAGCTTAGTCCTAGGGACATACAATGAGCAGTTCTTC
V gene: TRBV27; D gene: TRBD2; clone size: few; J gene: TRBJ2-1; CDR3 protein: CASGIWRERRHEQFF; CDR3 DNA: TGTGCCAGCGGCATTTGGCGGGAGAGAAGGCATGAGCAGTTCTTC
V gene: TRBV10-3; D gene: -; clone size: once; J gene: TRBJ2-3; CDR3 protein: CAIRRDTSSTDTQYF; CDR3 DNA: TGTGCCATCAGACGGGACACTTCTAGCACAGATACGCAGTATTTT
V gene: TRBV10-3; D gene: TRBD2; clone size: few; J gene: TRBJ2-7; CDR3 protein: CAISVRRSAGELYEQYF; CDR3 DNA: TGTGCCATCAGTGTTCGAAGGTCAGCGGGAGAGCTCTACGAGCAGTACTTC
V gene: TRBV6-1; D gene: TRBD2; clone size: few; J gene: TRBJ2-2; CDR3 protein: CASSRLAGGNTGELFF; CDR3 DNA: TGTGCCAGCAGCCGACTAGCGGGGGGGAACACCGGGGAGCTGTTTTTT
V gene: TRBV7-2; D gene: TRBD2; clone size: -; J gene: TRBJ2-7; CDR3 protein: CASSFGEGAYEQYF; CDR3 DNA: TGTGCCAGCAGCTTCGGGGAGGGAGCCTACGAGCAGTACTTC
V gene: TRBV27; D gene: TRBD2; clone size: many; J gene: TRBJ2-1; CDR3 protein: CASRESGTSGRAGNEQFF; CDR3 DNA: TGTGCCAGCAGAGAGTCCGGGACTAGCGGGAGGGCGGGGAATGAGCAGTTCTTC
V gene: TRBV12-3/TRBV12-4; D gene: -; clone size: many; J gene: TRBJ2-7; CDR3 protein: CASSPQGFHEQYF; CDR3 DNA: TGTGCCAGCAGTCCCCAGGGTTTCCACGAGCAGTACTTC
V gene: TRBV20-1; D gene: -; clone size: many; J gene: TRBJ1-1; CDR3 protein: CSARGGGGKTEAFF; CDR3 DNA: TGCAGTGCCCGAGGAGGAGGGGGGAAGACTGAAGCTTTCTTT
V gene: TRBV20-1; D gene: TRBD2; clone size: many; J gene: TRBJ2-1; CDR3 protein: CSATGTSGSFSNEQFF; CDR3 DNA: TGCAGTGCAACCGGGACTAGCGGGAGTTTTTCCAATGAGCAGTTCTTC
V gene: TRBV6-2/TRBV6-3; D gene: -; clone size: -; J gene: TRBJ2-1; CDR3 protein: CASTGALYNEQFF; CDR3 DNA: TGTGCCAGCACGGGGGCCCTGTACAATGAGCAGTTCTTC
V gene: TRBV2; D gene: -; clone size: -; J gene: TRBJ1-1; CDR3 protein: CASSPAQAPNTEAFF; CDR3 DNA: TGTGCCAGCAGCCCCGCGCAGGCGCCGAACACTGAAGCTTTCTTT
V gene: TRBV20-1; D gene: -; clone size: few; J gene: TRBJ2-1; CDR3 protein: CSAKTVELYNEQFF; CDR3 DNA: TGCAGTGCTAAAACAGTTGAACTGTACAATGAGCAGTTCTTC
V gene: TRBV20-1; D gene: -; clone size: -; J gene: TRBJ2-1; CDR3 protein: CSARWRLPNEQFF; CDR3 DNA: TGCAGTGCTAGATGGCGCCTCCCCAATGAGCAGTTCTTC
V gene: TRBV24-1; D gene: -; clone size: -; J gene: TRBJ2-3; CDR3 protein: CATSDPGRSTDTQYF; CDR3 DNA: TGTGCCACCAGTGATCCAGGGAGGAGCACAGATACGCAGTATTTT
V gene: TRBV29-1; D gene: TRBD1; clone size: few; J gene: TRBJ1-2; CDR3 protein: CSVNRDRYYGYTF; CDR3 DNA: TGCAGCGTAAACCGGGACAGGTACTATGGCTACACCTTC
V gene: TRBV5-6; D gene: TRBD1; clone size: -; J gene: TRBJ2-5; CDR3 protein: CASSLDGTGVRETQYF; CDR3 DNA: TGTGCCAGCAGCTTGGACGGGACAGGGGTGCGTGAGACCCAGTACTTC
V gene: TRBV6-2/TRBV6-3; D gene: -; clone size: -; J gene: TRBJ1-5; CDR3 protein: CAGQSPNQPQHF; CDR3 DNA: TGTGCCGGACAGTCCCCTAATCAGCCCCAGCATTTT
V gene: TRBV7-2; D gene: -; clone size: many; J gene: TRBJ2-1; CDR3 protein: CASSWTSYNEQFF; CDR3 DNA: TGTGCCAGCAGCTGGACGTCCTACAATGAGCAGTTCTTC
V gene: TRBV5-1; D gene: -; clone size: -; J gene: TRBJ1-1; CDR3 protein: CASSLVADRGEAFF; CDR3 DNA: TGCGCCAGCAGCTTGGTGGCTGACAGAGGTGAAGCTTTCTTT
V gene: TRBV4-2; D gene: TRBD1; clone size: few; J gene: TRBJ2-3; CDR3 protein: CASSHRDSSTDTQYF; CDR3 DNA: TGTGCCAGCAGCCACCGGGACAGTAGCACAGATACGCAGTATTTT
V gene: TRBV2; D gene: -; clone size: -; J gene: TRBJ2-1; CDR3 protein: CASRVEYNEQFF; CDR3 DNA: TGTGCCAGCAGAGTCGAGTACAATGAGCAGTTCTTC
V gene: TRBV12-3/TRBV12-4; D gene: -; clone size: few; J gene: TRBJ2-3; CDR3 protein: CASSMRGFTDTQYF; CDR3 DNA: TGTGCCAGCAGTATGAGGGGTTTCACAGATACGCAGTATTTT
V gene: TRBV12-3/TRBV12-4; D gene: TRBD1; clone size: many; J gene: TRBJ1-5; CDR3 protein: CASSLSGGRGNQPQHF; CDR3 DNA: TGTGCCAGCAGTTTATCAGGGGGTAGAGGGAATCAGCCCCAGCATTTT
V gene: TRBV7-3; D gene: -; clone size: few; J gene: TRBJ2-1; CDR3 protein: CASSPLTASYNEQFF; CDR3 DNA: TGTGCCAGCAGCCCGCTGACGGCGTCCTACAATGAGCAGTTCTTC
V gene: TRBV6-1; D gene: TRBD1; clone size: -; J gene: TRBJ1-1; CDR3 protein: CASKRQGGNTEAFF; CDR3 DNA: TGTGCCAGCAAGAGACAGGGAGGAAATACTGAAGCTTTCTTT
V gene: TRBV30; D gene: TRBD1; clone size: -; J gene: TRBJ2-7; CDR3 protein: CAWSSRLPWTGSYEQYF; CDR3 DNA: TGTGCCTGGAGTTCTCGGCTCCCGTGGACAGGATCCTACGAGCAGTACTTC
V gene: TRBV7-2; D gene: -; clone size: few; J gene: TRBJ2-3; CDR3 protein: CASSPRGGTDTQYF; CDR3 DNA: TGTGCCAGCAGCCCGCGTGGGGGAACAGATACGCAGTATTTT
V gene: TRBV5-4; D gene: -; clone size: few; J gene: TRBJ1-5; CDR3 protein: CASSLDGISNQPQHF; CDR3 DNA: TGTGCCAGCAGCTTGGACGGAATTAGCAATCAGCCCCAGCATTTT
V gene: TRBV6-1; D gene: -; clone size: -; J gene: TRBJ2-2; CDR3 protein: CASHPLGGSAGELFF; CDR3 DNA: TGTGCCAGCCACCCTTTGGGGGGATCGGCCGGGGAGCTGTTTTTT
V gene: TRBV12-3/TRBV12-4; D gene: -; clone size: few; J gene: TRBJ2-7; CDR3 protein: CASSLSTGHEQYF; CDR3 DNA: TGTGCCAGCAGTTTATCGACGGGGCACGAGCAGTACTTC
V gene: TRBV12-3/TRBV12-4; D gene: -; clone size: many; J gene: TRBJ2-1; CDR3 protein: CASSSSLRASNLGEQFF; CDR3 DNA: TGTGCCAGCAGTTCCTCTCTTCGCGCCTCGAACCTGGGGGAGCAGTTCTTC
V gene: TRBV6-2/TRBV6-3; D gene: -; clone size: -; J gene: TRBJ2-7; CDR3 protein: CASSYGVTPNF; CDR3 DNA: TGTGCCAGCAGTTACGGAGTTACTCCCAACTTC
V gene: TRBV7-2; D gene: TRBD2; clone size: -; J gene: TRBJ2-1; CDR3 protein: CASSPRASGSGEQFF; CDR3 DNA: TGTGCCAGCAGCCCACGGGCTAGCGGGAGCGGTGAGCAGTTCTTC
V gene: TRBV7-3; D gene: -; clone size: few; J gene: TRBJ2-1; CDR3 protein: CASSSLPGTRHNEQFF; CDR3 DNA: TGTGCCAGCAGCTCACTCCCCGGGACTCGACACAATGAGCAGTTCTTC
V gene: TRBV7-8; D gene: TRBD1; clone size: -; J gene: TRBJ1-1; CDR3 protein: CASSLAWGQREAFF; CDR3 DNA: TGTGCCAGCAGCTTAGCGTGGGGACAGCGTGAAGCTTTCTTT
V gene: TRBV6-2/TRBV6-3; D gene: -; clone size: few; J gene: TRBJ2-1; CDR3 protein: CASSPGGLVRGNEQFF; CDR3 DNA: TGTGCCAGCAGCCCCGGGGGCCTAGTGAGGGGCAATGAGCAGTTCTTC